This record concerns one TCR beta chain sequence. Its antigen is unidentified. Trimming took 5 bases from V and 8 from J, leaving 21 bases between them. Germline CDR1 and CDR2: SGHTA and FQGNSA. This CDR3 contains 16 residues. The sample is drawn from a study of CD4 T cells in relation to SARS-CoV-2 and coronaviruses. The unexposed donors gave CD4+ T cells in about 2010-2019, prior to COVID-19. After around nine days of culture, CD4+ T cells were isolated. Some clones are missing from TCRdb's copy, which holds only in-frame ones; the method was immunoSEQ multiplex PCR. The repertoire has 24,000 or so clones, 78% of them found once; the top ten carry approximately 15%.

This TCR was sampled from a human donor in good health. The source material was CD4+ T cells from PBMCs, cultured in vitro. The genes are TRBV7-2 and TRBJ1-4; the D is unclear. In nucleotides, the CDR3 is TGTGCCAGCAGCCAAGCCCAGCCGGGCTTTGGAGAAAAACTGTTTTTT. It translates to CASSQAQPGFGEKLFF. Combining the CDR3 with reference TRBV7-2 and TRBJ1-4 gives the whole variable domain GAGVSQSPSNKVTEKGKDVELRCDPISGHTALYWYRQSLGQGLEFLIYFQGNSAPDKSGLPSDRFSAERTGGSVSTLTIQRTQQEDSAVYLCASSQAQPGFGEKLFFGSGTQLSVL.